This TCR beta chain comes out of a study of T-cell memory formation after mild COVID-19. Via MiXCR, TCRdb re-called the 5' RACE reads, giving one row per CDR3 protein. The repertoire holds approximately 240,000 distinct CDR3 sequences, with roughly 17% as singletons. The CDR3 loop spans 13 amino acids. V was shortened by 6 bases and J by 7 bases, with 13 bases between the two germline ends. Germline-derived CDR1 and CDR2 are LGHNT and FRNRAP. In its sample, this clonotype was seen a few times. Sequencing input: PBMCs or a T cell subset sorted from them (not recorded which). The TCR was taken from a man aged 18 to 30 who had mild COVID-19 (a few samples of this study predate the infection). Cell type and time point are not known. V is TRBV12-5 and J is TRBJ2-1; possibly TRBD1 for D (6 bases). Here the CDR3 DNA reads TGTGCTAGTGGAAAACAGGGATCGAATGAGCAGTTCTTC. It translates to CASGKQGSNEQFF.